This TCR beta chain is drawn from a study of blood T cell repertoires in COVID-19. The CDR3 totals 14 residues. Trimming left V 7 bases short and J 0 bases short, with 13 bases between. From germline, CDR1 is ENHRY and CDR2 SYGVKD. Per the original data handling: Amplification of reference gene primers was used by the study to estimate nucleated cell counts. Clones were sequenced by immunoSEQ multiplex PCR, and TCRdb holds only the in-frame ones, with some missing. The V and J calls and clone size come from that table; D and trimming were worked out from the DNA. This table holds around 460,000 clones, around nine tenths found once.

J is TRBJ2-7 and V is TRBV10-3; D is possibly TRBD2 (7 bases). The material sequenced was peripheral blood. The clonotype was recovered from a man younger than 35 with COVID-19, enrolled during active disease. The CDR3 DNA reads TGTGCCATCATGGCGGGGGCCAGCTCCTACGAGCAGTACTTC. Its protein product is CAIMAGASSYEQYF.